Listed below are T cell receptor beta chains from one sample, sequenced in a study of blood T cell repertoires in COVID-19. The table came from immunoSEQ multiplex PCR; TCRdb's copy has only in-frame clones and leaves some out. The data contain 150,000 to 200,000 clones, 70% to 90% of them seen just once; the ten biggest clones take up 8% to 10%. The source material was peripheral blood. These receptors were collected from a man aged 50 to 59 with active or convalescent COVID-19. CDR3s include the opening cysteine and the closing phenylalanine or tryptophan. The D gene is left open where the match is weak. Size values are once, few and many counts, or a class for expanded clones, and some rows have none.

v_gene	abundance	d_gene	j_gene	CDR3nt	CDR3aa
TRBV7-2	once	NA	TRBJ1-3	TGTGCCAGCAGCTTAGTGTCAGGGTATGGAAACACCATATATTTT	CASSLVSGYGNTIYF
TRBV6-2/TRBV6-3	NA	NA	TRBJ1-1	TGTGCCAGCAGTTATATCGGGGGAAAGGCGGCCACTGAAGCTTTCTTT	CASSYIGGKAATEAFF
TRBV7-3	NA	TRBD2	TRBJ2-7	TGTGCCAGCAGCCCGGGAGGCCACGAGCAGTACTTC	CASSPGGHEQYF
TRBV4-2	NA	NA	TRBJ1-4	TGTGCCAGCAGCCAAGACCGAGGTTCTAATGAAAAACTGTTTTTT	CASSQDRGSNEKLFF
TRBV30	NA	TRBD1	TRBJ2-5	TGTGCCTGGAGCCGGGACAGTAAAGAGACCCAGTACTTC	CAWSRDSKETQYF
TRBV5-4	NA	NA	TRBJ1-3	TGTGCCAGCAGCCCGGCGGCGGAGAGCTCTGGAAACACCATATATTTT	CASSPAAESSGNTIYF
TRBV18	NA	TRBD2	TRBJ2-7	TGTGCCAGCTCACCACCCAGCGGGGGGCTATCCTACGAGCAGTACTTC	CASSPPSGGLSYEQYF
TRBV6-5	NA	TRBD2	TRBJ2-3	TGTGCCAGCAGACCAGCGGGAGCCGGGAATACGCAGTATTTT	CASRPAGAGNTQYF
TRBV7-3	NA	NA	TRBJ1-6	TGTGCCAGCAGCTTAACAGGGGATGGTAATTCACCCCTCCACTTT	CASSLTGDGNSPLHF
TRBV5-1	NA	TRBD1	TRBJ2-3	TGCGCCAGCAGCCAGGGACAGGGTCTTGATACGCAGTATTTT	CASSQGQGLDTQYF
TRBV3-1/TRBV3-2	NA	TRBD1	TRBJ1-4	TGTGCCAGCAGCCCGGGACAGGGCTACGAAAAACTGTTTTTT	CASSPGQGYEKLFF
TRBV18	NA	TRBD1	TRBJ1-6	TGTGCCAGCTCACCGGGACAGGCAGAACCCCTCCACTTT	CASSPGQAEPLHF
TRBV5-1	NA	NA	TRBJ1-5	TGCGCCAGCAGCCCCGCTCCCCAGGGAGGAAGCAATCAGCCCCAGCATTTT	CASSPAPQGGSNQPQHF
TRBV24-1	NA	TRBD1	TRBJ2-1	TGTGCCACCAGTGCTCTAGGGGGGTCAGGACAGGGTAACTGGAATGAGCAGTTCTTC	CATSALGGSGQGNWNEQFF
TRBV11-1	NA	NA	TRBJ1-2	TGTGCCAGTTCGGCAGCTAGTTACTATGGCTACACCTTC	CASSAASYYGYTF
TRBV28	NA	NA	TRBJ1-6	TGTGCCAGCAGTTTGATCGGTTATCGTTCACCCCTCCACTTT	CASSLIGYRSPLHF
TRBV3-1/TRBV3-2	NA	TRBD1	TRBJ1-3	TGTGCCAGCAGCCAAGACGACAGGGAGAACACCATATATTTT	CASSQDDRENTIYF